Following are 10 T cell receptor beta chains from one sample sequenced in a study of blood T cell repertoires in COVID-19. Repertoires were generated with immunoSEQ multiplex PCR, while TCRdb's copy carries only in-frame clones and drops some. The profile shows 330,000 or so clones, about 90% of them singletons. The sequenced sample was PBMCs or T cells enriched from blood (not recorded which). These receptor sequences come from a woman in her twenties or thirties who had recovered from COVID-19.

The chain uses TRBV4-1 and TRBJ1-2; D gene ambiguous. This CDR3 contains 11 residues. Trimming pared 0 bases from V and 8 bases from J, leaving 4 bases between. Germline V lookup: CDR1 MGHRA, CDR2 YSYEKL. The CDR3 DNA is TGCGCCAGCAGCCAAGAGGGCGGCTACACCTTC. Translating gives CASSQEGGYTF.

The CDR3, as DNA: TGTGCCAGTAGTATGGCTAGTGGATCCTACAATGAGCAGTTCTTC. Encoded protein: CASSMASGSYNEQFF. The chain combines TRBV19 with TRBJ2-1; no definite D call. Germline-derived CDR1 and CDR2 are LNHDA and SQIVND (reference sequence). V dropped 3 bases and J dropped 1 base, with 10 bases sitting between them. The CDR3 has 15 residues.

Remarks on this clone: This sample includes further DNA sequences coding for the same CDR3. J is TRBJ2-7 and V is TRBV28; D unresolved. The CDR3 is made up of 11 amino acids. Germline-derived CDR1 and CDR2 are MDHEN and SYDVKM. V lost 5 bases, J lost 3 bases, and 5 bases lay in between. This CDR3 reads CASSTYYEQYF. The CDR3 bases are TGTGCCAGCAGTACCTACTACGAGCAGTACTTC.

CDR3 sequence: CASSQMGQGDTEAFF. The CDR3 nucleotides are TGTGCCAGCAGCCAAATGGGACAGGGGGACACTGAAGCTTTCTTT. The V call is TRBV4-2, the J call TRBJ1-1; 11 bases agree with TRBD1. CDR3 length: 15 residues. The ends lost 2 bases at V and 3 bases at J; junction bases unmatched: 2. The V gene's germline CDR1 is LGHNA and CDR2 YNFKEQ.

The genes are TRBV9 and TRBJ2-7; a weak D match, TRBD2 (5 bases). CDR1 SGDLS and CDR2 YYNGEE come from the germline V gene. This CDR3 is 14 amino acids long. Trimming pared 3 bases from V and 2 bases from J, leaving 12 bases between. The CDR3 nucleotides read TGTGCCAGCAGCGCAGGACTGGGTACCTACGAGCAGTACTTC. Its translation is CASSAGLGTYEQYF. The entire variable domain, with the rest obtained from reference TRBV9 and TRBJ2-7, is as follows: DSGVTQTPKHLITATGQRVTLRCSPRSGDLSVYWYQQSLDQGLQFLIQYYNGEERAKGNILERFSAQQFPDLHSELNLSSLELGDSALYFCASSAGLGTYEQYFGPGTRLTVT.

In this sample, this clone turned up once. V and J are TRBV7-6 and TRBJ1-1; TRBD1 might be the D (5 bases). Between the trimmed V and J ends, which lost 1 base and 7 bases, there was a span of 10 bases. The CDR3 extends over 13 amino acids. Germline lookup yields CDR1 SGHVS and CDR2 FNYEAQ. In DNA form, the CDR3 reads TGTGCCAGCAGCTTAGGAGACGACAGTGAAGCTTTCTTT. Its protein is CASSLGDDSEAFF.

The chain combines TRBV29-1 with TRBJ1-2; D may be TRBD1 (6 bases). V was shortened by 6 bases and J by 3 bases, with 14 bases between the two germline ends. The CDR3 runs 13 residues. Germline CDR1 SQVTM, CDR2 ANQGSEA. Written as DNA, the CDR3 is TGCAGCGTGAGACAGGAAACACACTATGGCTACACCTTC. This sequence encodes CSVRQETHYGYTF.

V is TRBV10-3 and J is TRBJ2-7; 8 bases align to TRBD1. CDR1 is ENHRY, CDR2 SYGVKD, per germline. The CDR3 consists of 14 residues. V trimming: 6 bases; J trimming: 3 bases; junction bases outside the gene matches: 7. The CDR3 loop reads CAISEDRVRYEQYF. CDR3 coding DNA: TGTGCCATCAGCGAGGACAGGGTGCGCTACGAGCAGTACTTC.

The J gene is TRBJ2-1, the V gene TRBV6-5; D possibly corresponds to TRBD1 (5 bases). The length of the CDR3 is 12 residues. Germline loops: CDR1 MNHEY, CDR2 SVGAGI. V was cut by 4 bases and J by 15 bases, with 16 bases left in between. The CDR3: CASSSPGQGPFF. The DNA of the CDR3 is TGTGCCAGCAGTTCGCCTGGGCAGGGTCCGTTCTTC.

V gene TRBV5-1 combines with J gene TRBJ2-7; D is uncertain. Germline V CDR1 and CDR2: SGHRS, YFSETQ. The CDR3 loop spans 13 amino acids. V lost 2 bases to trimming and J lost 4 bases, with 10 bases between them. Here the CDR3 DNA reads TGCGCCAGCAGCTTTGGCAGAACATACGAGCAGTACTTC. Its protein product is CASSFGRTYEQYF.